This is a list of T cell receptor beta chains from one sample in a study of cytomegalovirus exposure and HLA in healthy donors. Using immunoSEQ multiplex PCR, the repertoire was profiled, and TCRdb retains in-frame clones only, with some absent. The sample lists 170,000 or so clones, over 65% occurring once. Material for sequencing was PBMCs. Source of these receptors: a woman aged 55-70 years in good health and CMV-seropositive. Each CDR3 is given with its conserved first and last residue. The order of the fields is D gene, J gene, V gene, clone size, CDR3 DNA, CDR3 protein. A D gene is named only where the DNA matches it firmly. Rows may omit the clone size; those that give it use once, few, many or a size class.

d_gene: TRBD1; j_gene: TRBJ2-7; v_gene: TRBV2; abundance: -; CDR3nt: TGTGCCAGCAGTTCCTACCGGGACAGGAGCTCCTACGAGCAGTACTTC; CDR3aa: CASSSYRDRSSYEQYF
d_gene: -; j_gene: TRBJ2-3; v_gene: TRBV11-1; abundance: -; CDR3nt: TGTGCCAGCAGCTTAGCCGGGACTGCTAGCACAGATACGCAGTATTTT; CDR3aa: CASSLAGTASTDTQYF
d_gene: TRBD1; j_gene: TRBJ2-1; v_gene: TRBV5-1; abundance: -; CDR3nt: TGCGCCAGCTCGTGGCAGGGGGCACTAGTTGAAGAGCAGTTCTTC; CDR3aa: CASSWQGALVEEQFF
d_gene: TRBD2; j_gene: TRBJ2-6; v_gene: TRBV6-1; abundance: -; CDR3nt: TGTGCCAGCAGTGAAGCGTGGGGGGGGGTCAACGTCCTGACTTTC; CDR3aa: CASSEAWGGVNVLTF
d_gene: TRBD2; j_gene: TRBJ2-7; v_gene: TRBV5-4; abundance: few; CDR3nt: TGTGCCAGCAGCTCGCGGACTAGCGGGGGATACGAGCAGTACTTC; CDR3aa: CASSSRTSGGYEQYF
d_gene: -; j_gene: TRBJ2-7; v_gene: TRBV6-1; abundance: -; CDR3nt: TGTGCCAGCAGTGTCGGTCCAAGCGAAGGAAAGTACTTC; CDR3aa: CASSVGPSEGKYF
d_gene: -; j_gene: TRBJ2-7; v_gene: TRBV7-2; abundance: -; CDR3nt: TGTGCCAGCAGCTCAACCTACGAGCAGTACTTC; CDR3aa: CASSSTYEQYF
d_gene: -; j_gene: TRBJ1-1; v_gene: TRBV6-5; abundance: -; CDR3nt: TGTGCCAGCAGTGCCACAGGCCCTGAAGCTTTCTTT; CDR3aa: CASSATGPEAFF
d_gene: -; j_gene: TRBJ1-1; v_gene: TRBV6-5; abundance: -; CDR3nt: TGTGCCAGCAGTTACTCAGTCAGGGGCGACACTGAAGCTTTCTTT; CDR3aa: CASSYSVRGDTEAFF
d_gene: TRBD1; j_gene: TRBJ2-3; v_gene: TRBV12-5; abundance: few; CDR3nt: TGTGCTAGTGGTTTGGGGACAGGGATCCCGGATACGCAGTATTTT; CDR3aa: CASGLGTGIPDTQYF
d_gene: -; j_gene: TRBJ2-7; v_gene: TRBV7-6; abundance: -; CDR3nt: TGTGCCAGCAGCTTAGGAACAGGGCCCTCCTACGAGCAGTACTTC; CDR3aa: CASSLGTGPSYEQYF
d_gene: -; j_gene: TRBJ1-5; v_gene: TRBV5-1; abundance: once; CDR3nt: TGCGCCAGCAGCTTGGGACAGCGACCCAATCAGCCCCAGCATTTT; CDR3aa: CASSLGQRPNQPQHF
d_gene: TRBD1; j_gene: TRBJ2-7; v_gene: TRBV10-2; abundance: -; CDR3nt: TGCGCCAGCAGTGAAAGAGACAGGGGTGTTGAGCAGTACTTC; CDR3aa: CASSERDRGVEQYF
d_gene: -; j_gene: TRBJ2-2; v_gene: TRBV5-1; abundance: -; CDR3nt: TGCGCCAGCAGCCAGATCACCGGGGGGCTCTCCGGGGAGCTGTTTTTT; CDR3aa: CASSQITGGLSGELFF
d_gene: TRBD2; j_gene: TRBJ2-3; v_gene: TRBV11-3; abundance: -; CDR3nt: TGTGCCAGCAGCTTACGCGGGAGAAGAACAGATACGCAGTATTTT; CDR3aa: CASSLRGRRTDTQYF
d_gene: -; j_gene: TRBJ2-5; v_gene: TRBV7-7; abundance: few; CDR3nt: TGTGCCAGCAGCTTCGGACGGGGAGGAGGTGACCAGTACTTC; CDR3aa: CASSFGRGGGDQYF
d_gene: -; j_gene: TRBJ1-6; v_gene: TRBV7-8; abundance: -; CDR3nt: TGTGCCAGCAGCCCCGGCGGGAATTCACCCCTCCACTTT; CDR3aa: CASSPGGNSPLHF
d_gene: TRBD2; j_gene: TRBJ2-7; v_gene: TRBV11-2; abundance: -; CDR3nt: TGTGCCAGCCAACTAGCGGGAGCCTACGAGCAGTACTTC; CDR3aa: CASQLAGAYEQYF
d_gene: TRBD1; j_gene: TRBJ1-5; v_gene: TRBV28; abundance: -; CDR3nt: TGTGCCAGCAGTTCGACCGACAGGGCCCAGCATTTT; CDR3aa: CASSSTDRAQHF
d_gene: TRBD1; j_gene: TRBJ2-7; v_gene: TRBV7-2; abundance: -; CDR3nt: TGTGCCAGCAGCTTAGGAGTTAGGACAGGGAAAGACGAGCAGTACTTC; CDR3aa: CASSLGVRTGKDEQYF
d_gene: -; j_gene: TRBJ2-1; v_gene: TRBV19; abundance: -; CDR3nt: TGTGCCAGTAGTATGGCAGGGGGGTACAATGAGCAGTTCTTC; CDR3aa: CASSMAGGYNEQFF
d_gene: -; j_gene: TRBJ2-1; v_gene: TRBV7-6; abundance: -; CDR3nt: TGTGCCAGCAGCTTAGGGAGTGGGTCCTACAATGAGCAGTTCTTC; CDR3aa: CASSLGSGSYNEQFF
d_gene: TRBD1; j_gene: TRBJ1-1; v_gene: TRBV7-9; abundance: -; CDR3nt: TGTGCCAGCAGCTTAGAAACAGGGGCGCGGGACACTGAAGCTTTCTTT; CDR3aa: CASSLETGARDTEAFF
d_gene: -; j_gene: TRBJ1-1; v_gene: TRBV5-1; abundance: -; CDR3nt: TGCGCCAGCAGCTTCATGACAGCGAACACTGGAGCTTTCTTT; CDR3aa: CASSFMTANTGAFF
d_gene: -; j_gene: TRBJ2-3; v_gene: TRBV5-1; abundance: -; CDR3nt: TGCGCCAGCAATGACCAGCGGAACACAGATACGCAGTATTTT; CDR3aa: CASNDQRNTDTQYF
d_gene: TRBD2; j_gene: TRBJ2-4; v_gene: TRBV7-2; abundance: -; CDR3nt: TGTGCCAGCAGCAGGGAGGGACTAGCCAAAAACATTCAGTACTTC; CDR3aa: CASSREGLAKNIQYF
d_gene: -; j_gene: TRBJ1-4; v_gene: TRBV5-1; abundance: -; CDR3nt: TGCGCCAGCAGCCCCCCCCCATATGAAAAACTGTTTTTT; CDR3aa: CASSPPPYEKLFF
d_gene: TRBD2; j_gene: TRBJ2-7; v_gene: TRBV5-4; abundance: few; CDR3nt: TGTGCCAACGCGACTAGCGGGGATTCCTACGAGCAGTACTTC; CDR3aa: CANATSGDSYEQYF
d_gene: TRBD1; j_gene: TRBJ1-6; v_gene: TRBV9; abundance: -; CDR3nt: TGTGCCAGCAGCGTCGTAGGGGGCGACTCACCCCTCCACTTT; CDR3aa: CASSVVGGDSPLHF
d_gene: -; j_gene: TRBJ1-2; v_gene: TRBV12-5; abundance: few; CDR3nt: TGTGCTAGTGGTTTGAACACCTACTTAGCAAGAAACTATGGCTACACCTTC; CDR3aa: CASGLNTYLARNYGYTF
d_gene: -; j_gene: TRBJ2-7; v_gene: TRBV6-6; abundance: -; CDR3nt: TGTGCCAGCAGCCAAGAGGGATTCAAGAACGAGCAGTACTTC; CDR3aa: CASSQEGFKNEQYF
d_gene: -; j_gene: TRBJ1-2; v_gene: TRBV7-2; abundance: -; CDR3nt: TGTGCCAGCAGCCGGGGGGACGACTATGGCTACACCTTC; CDR3aa: CASSRGDDYGYTF
d_gene: -; j_gene: TRBJ2-1; v_gene: TRBV10-3; abundance: -; CDR3nt: TGTGCCATCAGTGCCGCCGCGGTTGAGCAGTTCTTC; CDR3aa: CAISAAAVEQFF
d_gene: -; j_gene: TRBJ2-1; v_gene: TRBV7-8; abundance: -; CDR3nt: TGTGCCAGCAGCGGTGCTTGGGGAGACAATGAGCAGTTCTTC; CDR3aa: CASSGAWGDNEQFF
d_gene: -; j_gene: TRBJ1-2; v_gene: TRBV30; abundance: -; CDR3nt: TGTGCCTGGAGGACAGGCGGTTCCAACTATGGCTACACCTTC; CDR3aa: CAWRTGGSNYGYTF
d_gene: TRBD2; j_gene: TRBJ2-3; v_gene: TRBV6-5; abundance: few; CDR3nt: TGTGCCAGCACGGTTAGAGCGGGAGTGGGAGATACGCAGTATTTT; CDR3aa: CASTVRAGVGDTQYF
d_gene: -; j_gene: TRBJ2-2; v_gene: TRBV18; abundance: few; CDR3nt: TGTGCCAGCACCGGGACATCGAACACCGGGGAGCTGTTTTTT; CDR3aa: CASTGTSNTGELFF